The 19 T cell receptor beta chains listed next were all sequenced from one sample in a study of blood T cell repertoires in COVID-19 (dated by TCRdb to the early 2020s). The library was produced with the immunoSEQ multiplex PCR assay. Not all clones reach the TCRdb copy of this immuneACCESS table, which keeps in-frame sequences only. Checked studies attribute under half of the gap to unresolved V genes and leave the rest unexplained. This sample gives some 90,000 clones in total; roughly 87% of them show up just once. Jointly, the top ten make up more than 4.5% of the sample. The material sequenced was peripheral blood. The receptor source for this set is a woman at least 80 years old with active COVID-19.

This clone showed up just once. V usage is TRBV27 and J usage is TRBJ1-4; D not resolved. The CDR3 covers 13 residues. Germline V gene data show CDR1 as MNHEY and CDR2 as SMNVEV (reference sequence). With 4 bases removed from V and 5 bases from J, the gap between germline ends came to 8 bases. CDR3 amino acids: CASSWRENEKLFF. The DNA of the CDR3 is TGTGCCAGCAGTTGGAGGGAGAATGAAAAACTGTTTTTT.

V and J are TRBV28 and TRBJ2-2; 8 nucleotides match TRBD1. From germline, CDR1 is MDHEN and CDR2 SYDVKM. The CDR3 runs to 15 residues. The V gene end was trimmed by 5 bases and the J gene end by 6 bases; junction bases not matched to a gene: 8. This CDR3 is CASSADQGAAGELFF. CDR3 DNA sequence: TGTGCCAGCAGTGCTGATCAGGGGGCAGCCGGGGAGCTGTTTTTT.

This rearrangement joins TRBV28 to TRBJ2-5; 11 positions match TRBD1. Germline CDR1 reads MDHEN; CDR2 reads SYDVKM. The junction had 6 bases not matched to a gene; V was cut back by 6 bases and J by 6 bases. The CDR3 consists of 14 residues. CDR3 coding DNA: TGTGCCAGCAGGGATGGACAGGGGGCGCAGACCCAGTACTTC. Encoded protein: CASRDGQGAQTQYF.

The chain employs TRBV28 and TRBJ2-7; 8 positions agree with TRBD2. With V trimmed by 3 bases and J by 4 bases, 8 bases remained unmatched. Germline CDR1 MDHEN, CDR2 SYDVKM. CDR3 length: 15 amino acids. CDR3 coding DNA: TGTGCCAGCAGTTTCGACGGGGCTAGCGGGTACGAGCAGTACTTC. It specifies CASSFDGASGYEQYF.

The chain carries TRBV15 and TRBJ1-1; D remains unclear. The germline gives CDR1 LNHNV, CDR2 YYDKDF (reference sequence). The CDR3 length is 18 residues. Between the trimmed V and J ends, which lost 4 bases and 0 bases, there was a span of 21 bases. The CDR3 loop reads CATSTEALPGSMNTEAFF. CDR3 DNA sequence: TGTGCCACCAGCACCGAAGCTCTACCGGGGTCCATGAACACTGAAGCTTTCTTT.

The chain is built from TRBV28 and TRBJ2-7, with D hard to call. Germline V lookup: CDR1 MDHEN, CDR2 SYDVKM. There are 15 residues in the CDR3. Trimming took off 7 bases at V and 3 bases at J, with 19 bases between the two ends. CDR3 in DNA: TGTGCCAGCACCGACGACACCCTCGGCATCTACGAGCAGTACTTC. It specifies CASTDDTLGIYEQYF.

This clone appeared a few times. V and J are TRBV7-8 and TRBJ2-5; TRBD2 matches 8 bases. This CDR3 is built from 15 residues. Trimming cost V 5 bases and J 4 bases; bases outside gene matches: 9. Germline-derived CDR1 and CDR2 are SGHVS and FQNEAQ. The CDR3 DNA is TGTGCCAGCAGCCGAGTTCCGACTAGCGTAGAGACCCAGTACTTC. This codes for CASSRVPTSVETQYF.

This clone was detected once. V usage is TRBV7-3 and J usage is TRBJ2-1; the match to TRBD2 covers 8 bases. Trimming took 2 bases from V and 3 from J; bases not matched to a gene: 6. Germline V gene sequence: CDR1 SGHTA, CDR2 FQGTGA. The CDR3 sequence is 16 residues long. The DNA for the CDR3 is TGTGCCAGCAGCTTACGCGCGGGAGGCCACTACAATGAGCAGTTCTTC. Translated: CASSLRAGGHYNEQFF.

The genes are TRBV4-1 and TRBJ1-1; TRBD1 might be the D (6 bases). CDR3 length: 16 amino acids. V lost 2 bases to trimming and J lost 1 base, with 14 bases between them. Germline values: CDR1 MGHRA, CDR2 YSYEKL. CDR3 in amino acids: CASSQQWMTGNTEAFF. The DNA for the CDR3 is TGCGCCAGCAGCCAACAATGGATGACAGGGAACACTGAAGCTTTCTTT.

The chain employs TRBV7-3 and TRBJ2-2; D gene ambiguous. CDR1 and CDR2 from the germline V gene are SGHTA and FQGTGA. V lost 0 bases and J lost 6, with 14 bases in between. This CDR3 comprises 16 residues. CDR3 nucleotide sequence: TGTGCCAGCAGCTTAACCCCGGGTCCTGGCGCCGGGGAGCTGTTTTTT. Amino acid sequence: CASSLTPGPGAGELFF. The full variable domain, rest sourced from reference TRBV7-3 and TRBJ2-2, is GAGVSQTPSNKVTEKGKYVELRCDPISGHTALYWYRQSLGQGPEFLIYFQGTGAADDSGLPNDRFFAVRPEGSVSTLKIQRTERGDSAVYLCASSLTPGPGAGELFFGEGSRLTVL.

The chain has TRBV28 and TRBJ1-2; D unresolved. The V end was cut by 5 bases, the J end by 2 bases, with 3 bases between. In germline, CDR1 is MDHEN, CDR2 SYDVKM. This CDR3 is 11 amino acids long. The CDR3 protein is CASSVNYGYTF. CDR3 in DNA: TGTGCCAGCAGTGTAAACTATGGCTACACCTTC.

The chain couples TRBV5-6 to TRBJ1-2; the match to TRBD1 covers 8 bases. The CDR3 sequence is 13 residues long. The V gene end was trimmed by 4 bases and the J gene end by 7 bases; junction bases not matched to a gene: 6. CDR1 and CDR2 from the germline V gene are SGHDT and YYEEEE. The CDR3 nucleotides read TGTGCCAGCAGCCCAGGGGGCGCAGGTGGCTACACCTTC. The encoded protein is CASSPGGAGGYTF.

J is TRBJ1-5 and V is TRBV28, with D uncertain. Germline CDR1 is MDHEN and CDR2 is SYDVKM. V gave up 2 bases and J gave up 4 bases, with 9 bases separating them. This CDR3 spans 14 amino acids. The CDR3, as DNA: TGTGCCAGCAGTTTACCGGCGGGGAATCAGCCCCAGCATTTT. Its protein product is CASSLPAGNQPQHF.

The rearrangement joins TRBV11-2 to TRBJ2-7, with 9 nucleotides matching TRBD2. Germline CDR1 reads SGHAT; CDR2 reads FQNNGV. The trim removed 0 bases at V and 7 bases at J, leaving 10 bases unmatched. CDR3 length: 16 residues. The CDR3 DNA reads TGTGCCAGCAGCTTAGATTCGGCGGGAGGGCCAGGGGAGCAGTACTTC. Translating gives CASSLDSAGGPGEQYF.

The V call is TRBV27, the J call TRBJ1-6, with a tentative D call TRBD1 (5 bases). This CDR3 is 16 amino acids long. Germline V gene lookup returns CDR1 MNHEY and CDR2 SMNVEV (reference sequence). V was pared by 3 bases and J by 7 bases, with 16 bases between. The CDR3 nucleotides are TGTGCCAGCAGTTTCATCGGGGGACGGAGCAATTCACCCCTCCACTTT. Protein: CASSFIGGRSNSPLHF.

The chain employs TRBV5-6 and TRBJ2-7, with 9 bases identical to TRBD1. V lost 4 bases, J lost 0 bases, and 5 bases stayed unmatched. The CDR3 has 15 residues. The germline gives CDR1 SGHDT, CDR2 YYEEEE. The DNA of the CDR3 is TGTGCCAGCAGCCCGGGGACAGGGCGCTCCTACGAGCAGTACTTC. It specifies CASSPGTGRSYEQYF.

The CDR3 reads CASSIGNRHEQYF. The CDR3 bases are TGTGCCAGTAGTATAGGTAACAGGCACGAGCAGTACTTC. This chain joins TRBV19 and TRBJ2-7, with a tentative D call TRBD1 (5 bases). This CDR3 is built from 13 residues. CDR1 LNHDA and CDR2 SQIVND come from the germline V gene (reference sequence). The V end lost 1 base, the J end lost 5 bases, and 9 bases lay between the germline ends.

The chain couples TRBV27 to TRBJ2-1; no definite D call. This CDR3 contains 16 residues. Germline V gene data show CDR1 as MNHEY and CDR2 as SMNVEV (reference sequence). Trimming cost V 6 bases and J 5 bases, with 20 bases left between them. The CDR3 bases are TGTGCCAGCAGGTATGCTGTGTCGAAACTCCACAATGAGCAGTTCTTC. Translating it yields CASRYAVSKLHNEQFF.

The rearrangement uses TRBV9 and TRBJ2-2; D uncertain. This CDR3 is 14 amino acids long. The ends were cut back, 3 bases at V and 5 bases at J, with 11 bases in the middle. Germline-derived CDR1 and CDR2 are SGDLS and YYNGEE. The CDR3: CASSAQVGTGELFF. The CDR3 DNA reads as TGTGCCAGCAGCGCCCAGGTCGGAACCGGGGAGCTGTTTTTT.